This T cell receptor beta chain was observed in a study of T cells expressing NK-cell markers. Across the whole study: The authors sequenced eight donors, of whom seven were HCMV-seropositive and one was seronegative. Study-wide points: In several donors, these clonotypes also led the CD3+CD56-NKG2C+ fraction.

Germline CDR1 reads ENHRY; CDR2 reads SYGVKD. The CDR3 has 14 residues. TCRdb re-called the 5' RACE reads and shows each CDR3 protein once, DNA omitted. This sample's table reports hundreds of thousands of distinct CDR3 sequences. With respect to this clonotype: Its antigen is unknown.

The receptor was isolated from a man aged 18 to 30 in good health. This chain connects TRBV10-3 to TRBJ2-1; TCRdb's D call of TRBD1 is untestable without DNA. The sequencing sample was made of blood T cells: a sorted CD56 or NKG2C T cell subset, CD4+ or CD8+ T cells, or bulk PBMC T cells (not recorded which). The CDR3 sequence is CAINSRDSQHEQFF.